Sequencing of this T cell receptor beta chain was carried out in a study of cytomegalovirus exposure and HLA in healthy donors. Vbeta (60) and Jbeta (13) primers were used in the PCR. Using immunoSEQ multiplex PCR, the repertoire was profiled, and TCRdb retains in-frame clones only, with some absent. Among roughly 97,000 clones listed, 75% to 80% were seen once. V was clipped by 6 bases and J by 5 bases, with 13 bases between them. The CDR3 is made up of 13 amino acids. Germline V lookup: CDR1 KGHSH, CDR2 LQKENI. The sequencing input was PBMCs. This clonotype was sampled from a man in his fifties or sixties in good health and CMV-seropositive. The genes are TRBV18 and TRBJ2-5; weak D call: TRBD2 (5 bases). In DNA form, the CDR3 reads TGTGCCAGCTCCCGGGATTCCAAGGAGACCCAGTACTTC. This translates into CASSRDSKETQYF.